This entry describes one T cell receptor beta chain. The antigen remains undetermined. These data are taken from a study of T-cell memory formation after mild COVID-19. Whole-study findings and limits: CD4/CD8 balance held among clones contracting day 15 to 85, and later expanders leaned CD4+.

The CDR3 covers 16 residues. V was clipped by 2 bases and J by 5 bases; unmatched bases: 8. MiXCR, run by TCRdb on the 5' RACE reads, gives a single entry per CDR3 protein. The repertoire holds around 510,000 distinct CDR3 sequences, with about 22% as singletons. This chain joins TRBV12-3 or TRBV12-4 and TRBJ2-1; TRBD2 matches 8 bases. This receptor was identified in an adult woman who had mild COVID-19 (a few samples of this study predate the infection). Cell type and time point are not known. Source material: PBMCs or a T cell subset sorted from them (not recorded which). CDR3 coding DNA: TGTGCCAGCAGTTTACTCGGGAGGGCCGGGAACAATGAGCAGTTCTTC. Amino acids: CASSLLGRAGNNEQFF.